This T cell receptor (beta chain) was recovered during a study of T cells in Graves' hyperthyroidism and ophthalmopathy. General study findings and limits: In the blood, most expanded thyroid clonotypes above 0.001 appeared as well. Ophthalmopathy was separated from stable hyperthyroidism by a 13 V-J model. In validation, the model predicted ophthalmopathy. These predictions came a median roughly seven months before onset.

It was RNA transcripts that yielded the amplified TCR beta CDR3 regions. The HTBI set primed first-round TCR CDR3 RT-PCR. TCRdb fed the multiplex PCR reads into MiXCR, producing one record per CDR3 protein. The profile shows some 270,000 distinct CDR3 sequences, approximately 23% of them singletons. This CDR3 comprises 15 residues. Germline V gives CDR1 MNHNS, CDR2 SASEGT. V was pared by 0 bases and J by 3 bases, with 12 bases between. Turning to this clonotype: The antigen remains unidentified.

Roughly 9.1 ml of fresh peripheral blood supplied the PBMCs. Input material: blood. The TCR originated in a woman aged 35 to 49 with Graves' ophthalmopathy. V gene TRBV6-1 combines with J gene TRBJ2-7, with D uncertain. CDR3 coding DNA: TGTGCCAGCAGTGAAGCGTCCAACTTGGGCTACGAGCAGTACTTC. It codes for CASSEASNLGYEQYF.